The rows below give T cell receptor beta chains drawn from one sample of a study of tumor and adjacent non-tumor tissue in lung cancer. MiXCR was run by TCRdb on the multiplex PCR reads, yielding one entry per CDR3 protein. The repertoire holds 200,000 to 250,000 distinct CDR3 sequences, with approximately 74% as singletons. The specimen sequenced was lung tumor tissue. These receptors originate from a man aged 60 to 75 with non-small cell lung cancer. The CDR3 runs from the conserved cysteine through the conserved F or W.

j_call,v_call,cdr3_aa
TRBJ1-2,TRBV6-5,CASSWIEGSGYTF
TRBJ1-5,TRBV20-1,CSARAQGDHPHHF
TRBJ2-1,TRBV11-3,CANSLAVVYEQFF
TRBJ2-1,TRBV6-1,CASEIQGPYNEQFF
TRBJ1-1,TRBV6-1,CASILGGVTEAFF
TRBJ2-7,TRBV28,CASGRDYTILTGEQYF
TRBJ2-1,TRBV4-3,CASSQTGGIAGAVYNKQFF
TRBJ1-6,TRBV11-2,CASSLETGGFSSLHF
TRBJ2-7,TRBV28,CASSLGGRLGEQYF
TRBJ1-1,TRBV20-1,CSAKRGLNTEAFF
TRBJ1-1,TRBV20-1,CSARQGNTEAFF
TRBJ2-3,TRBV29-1,CSVVSGGFNTYTQYF
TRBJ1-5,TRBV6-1,CASRMVSSNQPQHF
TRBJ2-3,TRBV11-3,CASSQTRDTGTDTQYF
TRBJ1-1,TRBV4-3,CASSQDGGRGAGAFF
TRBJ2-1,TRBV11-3,CTSSLNREASNEQFF
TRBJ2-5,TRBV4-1,CASSQYPSSSSQETQYF
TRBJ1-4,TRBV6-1,CASRSGTGEKLFF
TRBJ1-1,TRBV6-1,CASSEKGGIQAFF
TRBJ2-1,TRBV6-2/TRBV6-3,CASSFRGNEQFF
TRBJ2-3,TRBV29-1,CSVTQVRDTQYF
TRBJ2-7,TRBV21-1,CASSSERHSRPYEQYF
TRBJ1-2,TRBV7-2,CASNPPGGYGYTF
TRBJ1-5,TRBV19,CASSIQTGNQPQHF
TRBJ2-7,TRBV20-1,CSARDRGRGNEQYF
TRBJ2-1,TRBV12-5,CASGLAHGSSGNEQFF
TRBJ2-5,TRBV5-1,CASGLGSQEETQYF
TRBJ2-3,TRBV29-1,CSVTPRVTTDTQYF
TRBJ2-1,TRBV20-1,CSASDRGGTSNEQFF
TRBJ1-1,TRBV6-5,CASSPQDYDEAFF
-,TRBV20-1,CNAYPGQGVGQPQYF
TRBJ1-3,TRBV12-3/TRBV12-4,CASSWRGLGNTIYF
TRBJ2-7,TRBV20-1,CSAGGEGGLYEQYF
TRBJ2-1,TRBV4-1,CASSQTGLELNEQFF
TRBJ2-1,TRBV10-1,CASSLSGRYNEQFF
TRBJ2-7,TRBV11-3,CASSLSGMSYEQYF
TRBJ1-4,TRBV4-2,CVSSQDHGRASNEKLFF
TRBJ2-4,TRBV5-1,CASSTGGLSPGAKNIQYF
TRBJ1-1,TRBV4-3,CASSRGQGTGNTEAFF
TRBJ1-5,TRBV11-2,CASSVGGVQPQHF
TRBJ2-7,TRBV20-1,CSARWDQGYYEQYF
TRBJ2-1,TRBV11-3,CASGLRLDGNEQFF
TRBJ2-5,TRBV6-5,CASNSKGVGSIYQETQYF
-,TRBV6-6,CASSYQATGSQPQYF
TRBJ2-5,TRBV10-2,CASSTATGGATQYF
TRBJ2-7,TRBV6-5,CASGNGGVSRYELYF
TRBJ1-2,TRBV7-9,CASSPPGAFDFNYGYTF
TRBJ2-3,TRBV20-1,CSARIVHGTDTQYF
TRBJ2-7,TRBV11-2,CASPTTESYEQYF
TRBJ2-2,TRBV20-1,CSARRTSGNGGELFF
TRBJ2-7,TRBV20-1,CSARDMVTGGVNEQYF
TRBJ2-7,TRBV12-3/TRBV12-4,CASSLGQGDEQYF
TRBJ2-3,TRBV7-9,CASRTGINTDTHYF
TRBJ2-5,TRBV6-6,CASSSSLQGARETQYF
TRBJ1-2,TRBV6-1,CASSERAAYGYTF
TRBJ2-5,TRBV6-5,CASSTIVNKETQYF
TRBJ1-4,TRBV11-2,CASNHPTGATNEKLFF
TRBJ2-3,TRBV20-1,CNALPSSGGADTQYF
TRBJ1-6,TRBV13,CASSSVGGGNSPLHF
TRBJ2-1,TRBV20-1,CSATFPGLAGGAYNEQFF